Detailed here is one T cell receptor (beta chain). Its cognate antigen is unknown. This sample was taken from a study of cytomegalovirus exposure and HLA in healthy donors. Study-wide background: The roughly 670 first-cohort repertoires and the roughly 120 validation repertoires shared the same platform, a later analysis reported. Findings and limits, study-wide: Per published reports, the classifier diagnosed cytomegalovirus status with high specificity and sensitivity. Among the CMV-associated chains, three were confirmed in vitro as specific for CMV antigens.

Germline assignment: CDR1 LGHNA and CDR2 YNFKEQ. V was pared by 4 bases and J by 5 bases, with 8 bases of the junction left unmatched. The CDR3 totals 16 residues. It was the approximately 110-subject validation cohort, separate from the approximately 700-subject first cohort, to which the donors belonged. Assay used: immunoSEQ multiplex PCR; TCRdb lists only in-frame clones, some missing. Of over 70,000 clones in the sample, roughly 90% are singletons; the top ten hold about 4.1%. V usage is TRBV4-2 and J usage is TRBJ2-1; the match to TRBD2 covers 10 bases. Sequencing was carried out using PBMCs. This receptor was identified in a woman aged 18-30 years in good health and CMV-seropositive. CDR3 region: CASSRSTSGINNEQFF. The CDR3 DNA follows: TGTGCCAGCAGCCGGAGTACTAGCGGGATCAACAATGAGCAGTTCTTC.